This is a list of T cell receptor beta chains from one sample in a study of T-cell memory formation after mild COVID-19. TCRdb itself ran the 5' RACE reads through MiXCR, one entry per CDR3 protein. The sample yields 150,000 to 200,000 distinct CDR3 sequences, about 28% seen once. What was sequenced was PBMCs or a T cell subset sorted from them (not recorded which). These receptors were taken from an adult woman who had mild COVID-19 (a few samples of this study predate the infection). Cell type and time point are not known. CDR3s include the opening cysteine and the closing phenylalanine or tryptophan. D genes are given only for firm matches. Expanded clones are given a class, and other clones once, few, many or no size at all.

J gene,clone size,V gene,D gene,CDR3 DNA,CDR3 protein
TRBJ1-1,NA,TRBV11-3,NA,TGTGCCAGCAGCTTAGCCAGGGGTTGGAGCACTGAAGCTTTCTTT,CASSLARGWSTEAFF
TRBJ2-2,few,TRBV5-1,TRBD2,TGCGCCAGCAGCCCCGGAGCGGGGACCGGGGAGCTGTTTTTT,CASSPGAGTGELFF
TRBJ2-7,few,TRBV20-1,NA,TGCAGTGCTAAGACGTCGGCAGGGTCCTACGAGCAGTACTTC,CSAKTSAGSYEQYF
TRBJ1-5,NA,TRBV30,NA,TGTGCCTGGAGTGACGGGGGGAGGCAGCCCCAGCATTTT,CAWSDGGRQPQHF
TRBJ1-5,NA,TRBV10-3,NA,TGTGCCATCAGTGAGTCGAATGACAGGACGGAGCCCCAGCATTTT,CAISESNDRTEPQHF
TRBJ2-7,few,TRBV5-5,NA,TGTGCCAGCACCCATTTGGGGGGCTCCTACGAGCAGTACTTC,CASTHLGGSYEQYF
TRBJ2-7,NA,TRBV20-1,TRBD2,TGCAGTGCTAGGCGACCGGGACTAGCGGGGGTCTACGAGCAGTACTTC,CSARRPGLAGVYEQYF
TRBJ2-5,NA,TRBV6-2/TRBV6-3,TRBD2,TGTGCCAGCAGCGACCCGGGAGGGAGGTCCCAAGAGACCCAGTACTTC,CASSDPGGRSQETQYF
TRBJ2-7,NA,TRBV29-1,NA,TGCAGCGTTGTCTGGGGGCTTCGTGTATACGAGCAGTACTTC,CSVVWGLRVYEQYF
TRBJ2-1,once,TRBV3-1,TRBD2,TGTGCCAGCAGCCTCCCGGGGGGGCGATTGAATGAGCAGTTCTTC,CASSLPGGRLNEQFF
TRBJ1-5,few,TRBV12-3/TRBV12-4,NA,TGTGCCAGCAGAGTCACAGGGACGGGTCAGCCCCAGCATTTT,CASRVTGTGQPQHF
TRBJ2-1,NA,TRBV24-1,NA,TGTGCCACCAGTGATGCCGGGGGCAATGAGCAGTTCTTC,CATSDAGGNEQFF
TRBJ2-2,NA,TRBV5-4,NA,TGTGCCAGCAGTTACAACCTGGGGGTTGCCGGGGAGCTGTTTTTT,CASSYNLGVAGELFF
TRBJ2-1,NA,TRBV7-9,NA,TGTGCCAGCAGCTGGGGGGCAGGGAATGAGCAGTTCTTC,CASSWGAGNEQFF
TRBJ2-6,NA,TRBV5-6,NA,TGTGCCAGCAGCTCCCAGACACAGGTTAGCTCCTTCTCTGGGGCCAACGTCCTGACTTTC,CASSSQTQVSSFSGANVLTF
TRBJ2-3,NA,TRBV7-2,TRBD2,TGTGCCAGCAGCTTACAGCGGGAGGGCCGTGGGTCAGATACGCAGTATTTT,CASSLQREGRGSDTQYF
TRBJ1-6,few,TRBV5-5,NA,TGTGCCAGCAGCTTGGACCCGCAGGCACCCCTCCACTTT,CASSLDPQAPLHF
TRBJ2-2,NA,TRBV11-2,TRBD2,TGTGCCAGCAGCACTCGGGAAACGGGGGGGCGCACCGGGGAGCTGTTTTTT,CASSTRETGGRTGELFF
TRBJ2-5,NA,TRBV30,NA,TGTGCCTGGAGTCTAAGACAAGGGACCCAGTACTTC,CAWSLRQGTQYF
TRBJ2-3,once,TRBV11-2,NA,TGTGCCAGCAGCTTGTACGGAGGTTCAGATACGCAGTATTTT,CASSLYGGSDTQYF
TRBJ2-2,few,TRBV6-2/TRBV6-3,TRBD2,TGTGCCAGCAGCCCCCCGGTTATTGGCGTGGGACTACAATACACCGGGGAGCTGTTTTTT,CASSPPVIGVGLQYTGELFF
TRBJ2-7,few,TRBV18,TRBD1,TGTGCCAGCTCCCCGGACAGGGACGAGCAGTACTTC,CASSPDRDEQYF
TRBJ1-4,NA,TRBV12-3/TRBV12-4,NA,TGTGCCAGCAGTTTATCAGGACGCGGAGGGAATGAAAAACTGTTTTTT,CASSLSGRGGNEKLFF
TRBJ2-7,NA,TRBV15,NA,TGTGCCACCTGCAGAGAGGGGAGCTACTACGAGCAGTACTTC,CATCREGSYYEQYF
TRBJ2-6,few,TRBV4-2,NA,TGTGCCAGCAGCCAAGGCCCTACTCGGTCTGGGGCCAACGTCCTGACTTTC,CASSQGPTRSGANVLTF
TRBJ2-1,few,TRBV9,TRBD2,TGTGCCAGCAGCGTAGCCCTAGCGGGAGTATCCAATGAGCAGTTCTTC,CASSVALAGVSNEQFF
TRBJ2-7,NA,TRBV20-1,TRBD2,TGCAGTGCTAGGCTAGCGGGAGGAACCTACGAGCAGTACTTC,CSARLAGGTYEQYF
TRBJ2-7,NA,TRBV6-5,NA,TGTGCCAGCAGTAGCGGACGGGCGAGCTCCTACGAGCAGTACTTC,CASSSGRASSYEQYF
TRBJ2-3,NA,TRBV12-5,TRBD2,TGTGCTAGTGGCACCAGCGGGAGCGATACGCAGTATTTT,CASGTSGSDTQYF
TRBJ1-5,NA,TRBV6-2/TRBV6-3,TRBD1,TGTGCCAGCTCCTGGAAGGGGGCGAGCAATCAGCCCCAGCATTTT,CASSWKGASNQPQHF
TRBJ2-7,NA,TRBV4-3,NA,TGCGCCAGCAGCCTAGATAAGGGGATGCCCTACGAGCAGTACTTC,CASSLDKGMPYEQYF
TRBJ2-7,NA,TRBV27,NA,TGTGCCAGCTCCCTGGACACCTCCTACGAGCAGTACTTC,CASSLDTSYEQYF
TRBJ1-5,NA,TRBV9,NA,TGTGCCAGCAGCGTAGGAGGGAGTAGCAATCAGCCCCAGCATTTT,CASSVGGSSNQPQHF
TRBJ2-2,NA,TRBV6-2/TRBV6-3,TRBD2,TGTGCCAGCAGTTGGATAGCGGGTCCTAACACCGGGGAGCTGTTTTTT,CASSWIAGPNTGELFF
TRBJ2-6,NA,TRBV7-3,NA,TGTGCCAGCAGCTTATCACCCGGGGCCAACGTCCTGACTTTC,CASSLSPGANVLTF
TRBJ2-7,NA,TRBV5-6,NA,TGTGCCAGCAGCTTGAAAACACGGTCCGAGCAGTACTTC,CASSLKTRSEQYF
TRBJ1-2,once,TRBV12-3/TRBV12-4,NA,TGTGCCAGCAGATACTCGGGGGGGGTACTAGTCACCTTC,CASRYSGGVLVTF
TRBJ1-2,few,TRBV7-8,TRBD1,TGTGCCAGCAGGCTTAGCCGGGACAGGGGATATACTAACTATGGCTACACCTTC,CASRLSRDRGYTNYGYTF
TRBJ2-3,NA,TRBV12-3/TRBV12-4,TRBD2,TGTGCCAGCAGTCAATCTAGCGGGGCGAACACAGATACGCAGTATTTT,CASSQSSGANTDTQYF
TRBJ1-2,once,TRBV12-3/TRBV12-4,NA,TGTGCCAGCAGTTTTGGAGCGATCTATGGCTACACCTTC,CASSFGAIYGYTF
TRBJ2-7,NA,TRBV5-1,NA,TGCGCCAGCAGCTTCGGACACGGGGACGACGAGCAGTACTTC,CASSFGHGDDEQYF
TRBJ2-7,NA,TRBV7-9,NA,TGTGCCAGCAGTCGACCCCCGGACGAGCAGTACTTC,CASSRPPDEQYF